The following is a TCR beta chain sequence with its context. The ends were cut back, 7 bases at V and 1 base at J, with 16 bases in the middle. Germline CDR1 SGHTA, CDR2 FQGNSA. The CDR3 sequence is 15 residues long. This specimen belongs to a study of blood T cells in healthy people across ages. The use of a sample-barcoded 5' primer and a J-beta primer mix characterized a second PCR of roughly 6 to 11 cycles. A template-switch adaptor that had 12 random nucleotides put a tag on each cDNA molecule. TCRdb re-analysed the 5' RACE reads in MiXCR, keeping a single row per CDR3 protein. The sample holds around 2 million distinct CDR3 sequences; roughly 43% are singletons and the top ten take around 23%.

This chain links TRBV7-2 with TRBJ2-5; either TRBD1 or TRBD2 may supply D (6 bases each). The TCR originated in a human donor in good health. Sequences were obtained from blood. The CDR3 spells CASTSLGGSQETQYF. Here the CDR3 DNA reads TGTGCCAGCACCTCCCTGGGGGGCAGCCAAGAGACCCAGTACTTC.